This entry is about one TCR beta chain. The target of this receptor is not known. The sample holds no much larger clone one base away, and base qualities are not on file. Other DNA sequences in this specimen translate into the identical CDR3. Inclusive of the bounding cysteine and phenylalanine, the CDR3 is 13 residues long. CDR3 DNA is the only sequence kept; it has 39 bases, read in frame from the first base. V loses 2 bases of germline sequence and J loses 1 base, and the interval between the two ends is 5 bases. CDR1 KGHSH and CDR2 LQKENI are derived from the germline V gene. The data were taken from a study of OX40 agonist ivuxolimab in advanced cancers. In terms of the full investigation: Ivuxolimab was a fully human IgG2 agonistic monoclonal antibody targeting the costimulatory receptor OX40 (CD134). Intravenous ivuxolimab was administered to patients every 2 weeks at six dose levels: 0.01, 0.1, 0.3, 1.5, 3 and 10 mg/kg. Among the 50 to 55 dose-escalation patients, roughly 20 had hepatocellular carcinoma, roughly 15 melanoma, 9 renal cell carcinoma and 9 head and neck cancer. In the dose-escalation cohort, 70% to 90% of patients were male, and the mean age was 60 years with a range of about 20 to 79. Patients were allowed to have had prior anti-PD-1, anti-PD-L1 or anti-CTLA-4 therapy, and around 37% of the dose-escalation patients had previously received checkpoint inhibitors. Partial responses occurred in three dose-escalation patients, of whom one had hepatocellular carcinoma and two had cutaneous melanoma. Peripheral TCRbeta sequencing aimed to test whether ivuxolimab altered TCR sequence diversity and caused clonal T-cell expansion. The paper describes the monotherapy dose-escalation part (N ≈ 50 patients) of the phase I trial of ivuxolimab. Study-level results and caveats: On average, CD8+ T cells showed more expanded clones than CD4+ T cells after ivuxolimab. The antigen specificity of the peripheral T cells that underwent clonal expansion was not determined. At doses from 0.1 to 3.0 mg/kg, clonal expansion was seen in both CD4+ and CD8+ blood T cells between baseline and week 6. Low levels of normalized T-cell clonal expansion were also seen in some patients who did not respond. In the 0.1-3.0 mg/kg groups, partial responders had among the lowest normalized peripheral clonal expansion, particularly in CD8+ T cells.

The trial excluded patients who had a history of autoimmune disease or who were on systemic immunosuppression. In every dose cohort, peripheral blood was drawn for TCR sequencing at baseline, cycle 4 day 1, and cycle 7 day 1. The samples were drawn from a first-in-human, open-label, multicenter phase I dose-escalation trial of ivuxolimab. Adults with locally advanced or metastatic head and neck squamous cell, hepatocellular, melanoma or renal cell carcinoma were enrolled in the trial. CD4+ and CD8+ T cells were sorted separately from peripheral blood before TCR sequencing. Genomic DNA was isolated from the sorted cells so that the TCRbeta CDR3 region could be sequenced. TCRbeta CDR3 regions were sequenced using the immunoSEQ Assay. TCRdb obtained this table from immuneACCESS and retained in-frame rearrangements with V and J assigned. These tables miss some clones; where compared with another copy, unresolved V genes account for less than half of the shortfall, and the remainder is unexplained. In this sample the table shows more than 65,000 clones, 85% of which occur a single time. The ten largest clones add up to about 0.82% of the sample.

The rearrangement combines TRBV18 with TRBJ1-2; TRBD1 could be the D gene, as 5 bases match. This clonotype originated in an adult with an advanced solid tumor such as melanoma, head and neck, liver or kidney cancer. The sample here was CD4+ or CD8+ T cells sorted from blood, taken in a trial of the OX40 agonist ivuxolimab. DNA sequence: TGTGCCAGCTCACCAGACAGTAACTATGGCTACACCTTC. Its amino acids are CASSPDSNYGYTF.